This TCR beta chain was sequenced during a study of beta chain features in type 1 diabetes. What was sequenced were expressed TCRB transcripts, since all of the isolated RNA had been reverse transcribed. The method was immunoSEQ multiplex PCR; TCRdb's version includes in-frame clones alone and lacks a portion of them. The sample consists of fewer than 250,000 clones, 9.6% of them appearing once. Study-level points and caveats: VDJ junctions sequenced from type 1 diabetes patients showed fewer insertions and more deletions.

Concerning this clone itself: Antigen: not known.

Each of the CD4+ naive, central memory, regulatory and stem cell-like memory populations was sorted via CD45RO/CCR7/CD25/CD127/CD95/CD27. Without exception, sorted populations had purity beyond 95%. The sequence came from a woman younger than 30 in good health. Sequenced sample: naive CD4+ T cells from blood.

The CDR3: CASSLGGGSTDTQYF. DNA for the CDR3: TGTGCCAGCAGCTTGGGCGGGGGGAGCACAGATACGCAGTATTTT. V and J are TRBV5-4 and TRBJ2-3; 8 positions agree with TRBD2. Germline CDR1 and CDR2: SGHNT and YYREEE (reference sequence). This CDR3 has 15 amino acids. Germline trimming cut 0 bases from V and 0 bases from J; bases unmatched to any gene: 0.